This T cell receptor beta chain was sequenced during a study of T cells in tuberculosis. Thawed, overnight-rested PBMC were stained with GMM-loaded CD1B tetramer, viability dye and anti-CD3, then sorted. C32 glucose monomycolate from Rhodococcus equi was loaded onto the CD1B tetramers. The table came from immunoSEQ multiplex PCR; TCRdb's copy has only in-frame clones and leaves some out. Here the sample spans about 54,000 clones, 88% being singletons. In germline, CDR1 is SQVTM, CDR2 ANQGSEA. V was clipped by 6 bases and J by 5 bases; unmatched bases: 15. The CDR3 contains 15 residues. The sequenced material came from CD1b-GMM tetramer-negative cells sorted from PBMCs. The sequence came from an adult woman with latent tuberculosis. The V call is TRBV29-1, the J call TRBJ1-1, with 7 bases identical to TRBD1. The CDR3 nucleotides read TGCAGCGTCGACGACAGGGTGGAAGGGAAAACTGAAGCTTTCTTT. It codes for CSVDDRVEGKTEAFF.